This TCR beta chain stems from a study of T-cell reconstitution after alpha-beta-depleted transplantation in children. The sample holds a few counts of this clonotype. Its specificity is unknown. The V segment lost 6 bases and the J segment 6 bases; nucleotides outside the gene matches: 8. The CDR3 contains 15 residues. Per germline, CDR1 MNHNS and CDR2 SASEGT. Preparation of the TCRbeta library used unique molecular identifiers. One entry per CDR3 protein, called by TCRdb with MiXCR from the PCR reads. The table records around 450,000 distinct CDR3 sequences, approximately 41% of them present only once. Study observations and caveats: Among T cells one year after transplant, newly produced cells accounted for most counts and diversity. The origin of alpha-beta T cells about two months after transplant was reportedly several hundred expanded graft clones.

This TCR was recovered from a girl aged 2 to 10 with aplastic anemia, due to receive a stem cell transplant. The chain uses TRBV6-1 and TRBJ2-1; the match to TRBD2 covers 10 bases. The sample here was PBMCs, taken before TCRalphabeta/CD19-depleted stem cell transplant. The DNA of the CDR3 is TGTGCCAGCAGGCCCCTAGCGGGAGTCAGCAATGAGCAGTTCTTC. Its translation: CASRPLAGVSNEQFF.